This T cell receptor beta chain appears in the sequencing data of a study of blood T cell repertoires in COVID-19. Whole-study context: Collection of acute and convalescent COVID-19 samples took place in the United States, Italy and Spain.

Sequencing was performed with immunoSEQ multiplex PCR; in TCRdb, only in-frame clones are kept and a portion is missing. The repertoire holds roughly 100,000 clones, with roughly 80% as singletons. CDR1 and CDR2 from the germline V gene are SGHDT and YYEEEE. V gave up 4 bases and J gave up 6 bases, with 13 bases separating them. The CDR3 is made up of 14 amino acids. This sequence was found in a woman aged 70-85 years with acute or convalescent COVID-19. Material for sequencing was peripheral blood. This chain links TRBV5-6 with TRBJ1-4; weak D call: TRBD1 (6 bases). Written as DNA, the CDR3 is TGTGCCAGCAGCCGTACAGGGTCTGATGAAAAACTGTTTTTT. Translated: CASSRTGSDEKLFF.